Each of the 10 T cell receptor beta chains below was sequenced from the same sample in a study of CD8+ T cells in alopecia areata. RNA, once extracted, was reverse transcribed into cDNA for use as the sequencing template. This table comes from immunoSEQ multiplex PCR, and its TCRdb copy is limited to in-frame clones, with some not included. The table lists roughly 140,000 clones, around 49% of them singletons. The sequences come from CD4+ T cells sorted from blood, collected at week 0. These receptors all stem from a human donor with alopecia areata.

The chain has TRBV25-1 and TRBJ1-3; D unresolved. CDR3 size: 12 residues. Trimming removed 4 bases at V and 8 bases at J, with 9 bases between. Germline V gene sequence: CDR1 MGHDK, CDR2 SYGVNS. This CDR3 reads CASSGQRDTIYF. CDR3 bases: TGTGCCAGCAGTGGACAACGGGACACCATATATTTT.

In its sample, this clone was seen a few times. V and J are TRBV29-1 and TRBJ2-4, with TRBD2 matching 12 bases. The CDR3 is 15 amino acids. CDR1 is SQVTM and CDR2 is ANQGSEA in the germline V gene. V dropped 4 bases and J dropped 8; count of bases not matched to a gene: 9. The CDR3 sequence: CSVGSASGRADIQYF. CDR3 coding DNA: TGCAGCGTTGGTTCGGCTAGCGGGAGGGCGGACATTCAGTACTTC. Complete variable domain (other parts from reference TRBV29-1 and TRBJ2-4): SAVISQKPSRDICQRGTSLTIQCQVDSQVTMMFWYRQQPGQSLTLIATANQGSEATYESGFVIDKFPISRPNLTFSTLTVSNMSPEDSSIYLCSVGSASGRADIQYFGAGTRLSVL.

Only a few counts were recorded for this clone. The V and J genes are TRBV29-1 and TRBJ2-5, with TRBD2 matching 13 bases. The CDR3 has 17 amino acids. J lost 7 bases, V lost 3 bases, and 14 bases had no gene match. CDR1 SQVTM and CDR2 ANQGSEA come from the germline V gene. This chain's CDR3 is CSVDRGGLAGAPGTQYF. The DNA of the CDR3 is TGCAGCGTTGACCGGGGAGGACTAGCGGGAGCCCCGGGGACCCAGTACTTC.

This clone was observed a handful of times. The rearrangement uses TRBV6-5 and TRBJ2-5; 7 nucleotides line up with TRBD1. Unmatched junction bases numbered 10, after V lost 6 bases and J lost 9 bases. The V gene's germline CDR1 is MNHEY and CDR2 SVGAGI. This CDR3 comprises 13 residues. CDR3 amino acids: CASSRDRVIPQYF. The CDR3 coding sequence is TGTGCCAGCAGCCGGGACAGAGTTATCCCCCAGTACTTC.

In DNA form, the CDR3 reads TGCAGCGCCGAGCCACCCTCGGGCACTGAAGCTTTCTTT. Its protein is CSAEPPSGTEAFF. V usage is TRBV29-1 and J usage is TRBJ1-1; D unresolved. CDR3 length: 13 residues. Germline loops: CDR1 SQVTM, CDR2 ANQGSEA. Trimming left V 7 bases short and J 4 bases short, with 16 bases between.

The CDR3 loop is CSVVYSGANVLTF. CDR3 sequence (DNA): TGCAGCGTTGTGTACTCTGGGGCCAACGTCCTGACTTTC. The chain uses TRBV29-1 and TRBJ2-6; D is unclear. This CDR3 has 13 amino acids. V lost 4 bases, J lost 0 bases, and 4 bases lay in between. From germline, CDR1 is SQVTM and CDR2 ANQGSEA. Variable domain in full (rest from reference TRBV29-1 and TRBJ2-6): SAVISQKPSRDICQRGTSLTIQCQVDSQVTMMFWYRQQPGQSLTLIATANQGSEATYESGFVIDKFPISRPNLTFSTLTVSNMSPEDSSIYLCSVVYSGANVLTFGAGSRLTVL.

This chain connects TRBV7-2 to TRBJ2-7, with a weak D call TRBD1 (6 bases). The ends were cut back, 0 bases at V and 3 bases at J, with 6 bases in the middle. The germline CDR1 and CDR2 sequences are SGHTA and FQGNSA. This CDR3 is built from 13 residues. CDR3: CASSLATGYEQYF. CDR3 nucleotide sequence: TGTGCCAGCAGCTTAGCGACAGGCTACGAGCAGTACTTC.

The rearrangement joins TRBV4-2 to TRBJ2-7; 9 bases map to TRBD1. The CDR3 is made up of 14 amino acids. Trimming cost V 2 bases and J 2 bases; bases outside gene matches: 1. Germline lookup yields CDR1 LGHNA and CDR2 YNFKEQ. This CDR3 reads CASSQRTGAYEQYF. The CDR3 nucleotides are TGTGCCAGCAGCCAAAGGACAGGGGCCTACGAGCAGTACTTC.

Only a few counts were recorded for this clone. The V gene is TRBV29-1, the J gene TRBJ2-5; no definite D call. This CDR3 spans 13 amino acids. From germline, CDR1 is SQVTM and CDR2 ANQGSEA. Between the trimmed V and J ends, which lost 7 bases and 5 bases, there was a span of 17 bases. The CDR3, as DNA: TGCAGCGCTGTGTGGGTTCGGGTGGAGACCCAGTACTTC. Residues: CSAVWVRVETQYF.

The chain carries TRBV6-1 and TRBJ2-2; possibly TRBD1 for D (5 bases). The ends were cut back, 2 bases at V and 2 bases at J, with 9 bases in the middle. This CDR3 is built from 15 residues. Looked up from germline, CDR1 is MNHNS and CDR2 is SASEGT. The CDR3 sequence is CASSELQGNTGELFF. DNA for the CDR3: TGTGCCAGCAGTGAACTTCAGGGTAACACCGGGGAGCTGTTTTTT.